Listed below are T cell receptor beta chains from one sample, sequenced in a study of cytomegalovirus exposure and HLA in healthy donors. This table comes from immunoSEQ multiplex PCR, and its TCRdb copy is limited to in-frame clones, with some not included. The table for this sample gives tens of thousands of clones. The sample taken for sequencing was PBMCs. These receptors originate from a male donor in good health and CMV-seronegative. CDR3s include the opening cysteine and the closing phenylalanine or tryptophan.

V gene	J gene	CDR3 protein
TRBV6-1	TRBJ2-5	CASSEVRSGRETQYF
TRBV11-3	TRBJ2-1	CASSPGAGDYNEQFF
TRBV5-1	TRBJ1-3	CASSFDRGPKFSGNTIYF
TRBV6-5	TRBJ2-7	CASSRGLAGPHEQYF
TRBV14	TRBJ1-1	CASSQVQGARDTEAFF
TRBV7-3	TRBJ2-7	CASSLGRGEVYF
TRBV27	TRBJ2-7	CASGVGYEQYF
TRBV27	TRBJ2-5	CASSLLREAQETQYF
TRBV6-1	TRBJ2-1	CASSEGGGPDNEQFF
TRBV30	TRBJ1-4	CAWTGQGIGTNEKLFF
TRBV7-6	TRBJ2-7	CASSLDRGLSYEQYF
TRBV19	TRBJ2-7	CASKPAGALYEQYF
TRBV7-2	TRBJ2-5	CASSLSRLATGETQYF
TRBV4-2	TRBJ2-7	CASSPQTAYEEQYF
TRBV9	TRBJ2-1	CASSVSGTGGSPYNEQFF
TRBV4-1	TRBJ1-3	CASSQDWSSGNTIYF
TRBV5-4	TRBJ2-1	CASSLPREVNNEQFF
TRBV4-1	TRBJ2-7	CASSQEASGSTYEQYF
TRBV18	TRBJ2-2	CASSGTDPTGELFF
TRBV6-5	TRBJ1-6	CASSVDSPNSPLHF
TRBV25-1	TRBJ2-7	CASSDGGTGHPYEQYF
TRBV7-9	TRBJ2-4	CASSPWGENIQYF
TRBV7-6	TRBJ2-3	CASSNPLREEADTQYF
TRBV5-4	TRBJ2-2	CASSLDTGSGELFF
TRBV27	TRBJ2-7	CASRIEPSYEQYF
TRBV5-1	TRBJ2-1	CASSLGSGTYNEQFF
TRBV27	TRBJ1-2	CASSLSGGVYGYTF
TRBV9	TRBJ2-2	CASSAASGYTGELFF
TRBV7-7	TRBJ2-5	CASTPIRGQETQYF
TRBV6-5	TRBJ2-7	CASRGTRTPYEQYF
TRBV4-1	TRBJ2-3	CASSLGPGQGIGTDTQYF
TRBV2	TRBJ1-5	CASRIGTDSNQPQHF
TRBV30	TRBJ2-3	CAWRGLAATDTQYF
TRBV6-1	TRBJ1-1	CASSGQLVNTEAFF
TRBV19	TRBJ2-1	CASSIGGTLSYNEQFF
TRBV7-2	TRBJ1-2	CASSLDGSGDYGYTF
TRBV27	TRBJ2-7	CASSSLPGLAGGSEQYF
TRBV25-1	TRBJ2-1	CAGPGLGDNEQFF
TRBV27	TRBJ2-1	CASSFNLPVNEQFF
TRBV18	TRBJ1-4	CASSPAEEKLFF
TRBV6-1	TRBJ2-7	CASSPWTGVAYEQYF
TRBV19	TRBJ2-5	CASSIGGVETQYF
TRBV29-1	TRBJ2-3	CSLRPGGGTDTQYF
TRBV28	TRBJ1-2	CASSPTPGGARGYTF
TRBV19	TRBJ2-3	CASSIPTGTTDTQYF
TRBV18	TRBJ2-7	CASSPRQGSLYEQYF
TRBV7-2	TRBJ2-2	CASSLRNLADTGELFF
TRBV7-9	TRBJ2-5	CASRAGAVQETQYF
TRBV2	TRBJ1-5	CASSEGSSGETGYSNQPQHF
TRBV7-2	TRBJ2-7	CASSGGVGTYEQYF
TRBV7-6	TRBJ2-1	CASSRWGDEQFF